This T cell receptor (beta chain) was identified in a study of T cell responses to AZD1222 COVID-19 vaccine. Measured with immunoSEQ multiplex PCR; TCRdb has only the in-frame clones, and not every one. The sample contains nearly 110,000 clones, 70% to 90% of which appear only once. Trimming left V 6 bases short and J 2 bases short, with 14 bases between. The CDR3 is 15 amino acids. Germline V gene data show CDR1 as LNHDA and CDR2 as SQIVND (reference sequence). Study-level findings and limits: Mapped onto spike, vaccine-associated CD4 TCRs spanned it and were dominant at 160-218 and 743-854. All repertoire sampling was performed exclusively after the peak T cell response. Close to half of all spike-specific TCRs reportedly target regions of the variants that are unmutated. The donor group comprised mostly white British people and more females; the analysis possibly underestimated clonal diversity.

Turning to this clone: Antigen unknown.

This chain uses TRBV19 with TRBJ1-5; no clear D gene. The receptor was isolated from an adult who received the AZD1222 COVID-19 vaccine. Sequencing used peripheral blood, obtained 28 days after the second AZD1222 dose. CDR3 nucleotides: TGTGCCAGTAGAAAGCAACGTTCGGGCAATCAGCCCCAGCATTTT. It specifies CASRKQRSGNQPQHF. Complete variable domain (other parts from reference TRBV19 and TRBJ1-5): DGGITQSPKYLFRKEGQNVTLSCEQNLNHDAMYWYRQDPGQGLRLIYYSQIVNDFQKGDIAEGYSVSREKKESFPLTVTSAQKNPTAFYLCASRKQRSGNQPQHFGDGTRLSIL.